Below, one T cell receptor (beta chain) is given with its context. Its cognate antigen is unknown. Per germline, CDR1 SEHNR and CDR2 FQNEAQ (reference sequence). This CDR3 is 17 amino acids long. The V end was cut by 5 bases, the J end by 4 bases, with 21 bases between. Next came a second PCR, run for roughly 6 to 11 cycles, which used a sample-barcoded 5' primer along with a J-beta primer mix. A 12-random-nucleotide template-switch adaptor tagged each cDNA molecule. TCRdb used MiXCR to reprocess the 5' RACE reads, holding one entry per CDR3 protein. The sample yields roughly 680,000 distinct CDR3 sequences, 45% to 50% seen once. This sample was taken from a study of blood T cells in healthy people across ages. Study-wide results and caveats: More naive CD4+ cells and higher diversity were found in long-lived than in aged donors. Age brought a roughly linear fall in TCR beta diversity measured per million T cells.

They isolated at least 7 million PBMCs from each sample. The sequence came from a woman aged 60-75 years in good health. This sequence joins TRBV7-9 and TRBJ2-1, with D perhaps assigned TRBD1 or TRBD2 (5 bases each). The sequenced material came from blood. The CDR3 sequence: CASSPSLQRTIYNEQFF. DNA of the CDR3: TGTGCCAGCAGCCCTAGTCTCCAGCGGACAATTTACAATGAGCAGTTCTTC.